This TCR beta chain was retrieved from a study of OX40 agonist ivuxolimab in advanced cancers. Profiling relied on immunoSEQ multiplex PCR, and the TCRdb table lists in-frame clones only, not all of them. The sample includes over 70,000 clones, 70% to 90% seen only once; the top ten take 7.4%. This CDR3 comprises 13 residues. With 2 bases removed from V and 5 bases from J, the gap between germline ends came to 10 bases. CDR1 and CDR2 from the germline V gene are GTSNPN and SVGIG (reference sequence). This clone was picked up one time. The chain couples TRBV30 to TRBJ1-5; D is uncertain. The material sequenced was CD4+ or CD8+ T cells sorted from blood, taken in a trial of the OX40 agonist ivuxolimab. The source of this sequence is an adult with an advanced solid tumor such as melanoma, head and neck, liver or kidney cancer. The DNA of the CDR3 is TGTGCCTGGAGTTACCAGGACGATCAGCCCCAGCATTTT. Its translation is CAWSYQDDQPQHF. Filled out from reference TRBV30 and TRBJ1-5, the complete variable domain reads SQTIHQWPATLVQPVGSPLSLECTVEGTSNPNLYWYRQAAGRGLQLLFYSVGIGQISSEVPQNLSASRPQDRQFILSSKKLLLSDSGFYLCAWSYQDDQPQHFGDGTRLSIL.